This TCR beta chain came from a study of prognosis after radiotherapy for stage I lung cancer. Study summary: Each patient with non-small cell lung cancer was deemed medically inoperable. Median age was 74.5 years (roughly 50 to 95) among about 14 men and roughly 6 women. Squamous cell carcinoma affected seven patients, adenocarcinoma about twelve. Findings of the study overall: In patients with versus without metastases, TRBV and TRBJ gene usage reportedly differed.

There are many counts of this clonotype. Antigen: not known. At one of its ends the junction is not consistent with the germline gene, which may arise from a read error. The TCR beta CDR3 region was amplified from genomic DNA, with two rounds of multiplex PCR being used for the amplification. Primers specific to each TRBV and TRBJ gene were used in first-round PCR. TCRdb independently ran MiXCR on the multiplex PCR reads; one entry per CDR3 protein. The repertoire includes roughly 32,000 distinct CDR3 sequences, roughly 40% of them detected once, and roughly 15% sits in the top ten. The CDR3 is 14 amino acids. Germline CDR1 reads SGDLS; CDR2 reads YYNGEE.

The chain couples TRBV9 to TRBJ1-3; D is perhaps TRBD1 (6 bases). The source of this sequence is a donor of 50 years or more with non-small cell lung cancer. The source material was PBMCs, sampled before or after stereotactic body radiation therapy (not recorded which). CDR3 residues: CASSRQGTGNPIYF. The DNA for the CDR3 is TGTGCCAGCAGCCGTCAGGGGACCGGAAACCCCATATATTTT.